This TCR beta chain was retrieved from a study of CD8+CD57+ T cells in acquired aplastic anemia. For the study at large: When averaged, DNA from sorted CD4+ and CD8+ cells came to 2.5 to 3.5 ug.

A remark on this clonotype: One junction end does not reproduce the germline sequence, and a read error may be involved.

CDR1 and CDR2 (germline): SEHNR, FQNEAQ (reference sequence). The CDR3 consists of 14 residues. In patients chosen for sequencing, flow cytometry had shown CD8+CD57+ cell expansion. Genomic DNA acted as the template from which TCR beta VDJ combination and CDR3 sequence profiling were carried out. Each CDR3 protein is one row after TCRdb ran MiXCR on the reads. Seen here are more than 250,000 distinct CDR3 sequences, 82% observed once, and the top ten hold approximately 40%. This rearrangement joins TRBV7-9 to TRBJ2-1, with 10 positions matching TRBD2. This clonotype originated in a human donor with aplastic anemia. The source material was sorted CD4+, CD8+, or CD8+CD57+ T cells (not recorded which) from PBMCs. CDR3 nucleotides: TGTGCCAGCAGCTGGCAAAGAAGCGGGGGGGGGGATGAGTTC. Its translation: CASSWQRSGGGDEF.